Presented here are 9 T cell receptor beta chains from one specimen sequenced in a study of blood T cell repertoires in COVID-19. Measured with immunoSEQ multiplex PCR; TCRdb has only the in-frame clones, and not every one. Of about 120,000 clones detected, over 60% appear once; the ten largest clones hold roughly 4%. The sequenced sample consisted of peripheral blood. These receptors were taken from an elderly woman with acute or convalescent COVID-19.

The chain links TRBV15 to TRBJ2-1; the match to TRBD2 covers 12 bases. The junction had 7 bases not matched to a gene; V was cut back by 5 bases and J by 5 bases. The CDR3 extends over 16 amino acids. Germline CDR1 and CDR2: LNHNV and YYDKDF (reference sequence). The CDR3 bases are TGTGCCACCAGCGTTACTAGCGGGAGGTTCCACAATGAGCAGTTCTTC. This translates into CATSVTSGRFHNEQFF.

In DNA, the CDR3 is TGTGCCAGCGGGGACAGCGGGCGGGAGACCCAGTACTTC. Translated, it gives CASGDSGRETQYF. The chain links TRBV25-1 to TRBJ2-5; maybe TRBD1 (7 bases). Germline V gene sequence: CDR1 MGHDK, CDR2 SYGVNS. The ends were cut back, 8 bases at V and 5 bases at J, with 15 bases in the middle. The CDR3 contains 13 residues. The full variable domain, rest sourced from reference TRBV25-1 and TRBJ2-5, is EADIYQTPRYLVIGTGKKITLECSQTMGHDKMYWYQQDPGMELHLIHYSYGVNSTEKGDLSSESTVSRIRTEHFPLTLESARPSHTSQYLCASGDSGRETQYFGPGTRLLVL.

This clone has a handful of counts. V is TRBV19 and J is TRBJ1-5; D remains ambiguous. The V end was cut by 3 bases, the J end by 7 bases, with 7 bases between. The germline gives CDR1 LNHDA, CDR2 SQIVND (reference sequence). This CDR3 has 12 residues. CDR3 in amino acids: CASSMELQPQHF. The DNA for the CDR3 is TGTGCCAGTAGTATGGAACTACAGCCCCAGCATTTT.

The J gene is TRBJ1-2, the V gene TRBV3-1 (or the pseudogene TRBV3-2); tentative D call: TRBD1 (5 bases). V was cut by 0 bases and J by 8 bases, with 10 bases left in between. Germline V lookup: CDR1 LGHDT, CDR2 YNNKEL (reference sequence). CDR3 length: 13 amino acids. The CDR3 DNA sequence: TGTGCCAGCAGCCAAGAGGGGCGCCGGGGCTACACCTTC. Translating it yields CASSQEGRRGYTF.

In DNA, the CDR3 is TGTGCCAGCAGTAGACACCCTTTCTACGAGCAGTACTTC. This sequence encodes CASSRHPFYEQYF. V and J are TRBV25-1 and TRBJ2-7; no reliable D call. With 5 bases removed from V and 3 bases from J, the gap between germline ends came to 11 bases. Germline-derived CDR1 and CDR2 are MGHDK and SYGVNS. This CDR3 comprises 13 residues.

The sample holds one count of this clone. The gene calls are TRBV30 and TRBJ2-1; 10 bases line up with TRBD2. CDR3 length equals 14 residues. From germline, CDR1 is GTSNPN and CDR2 SVGIG (reference sequence). Germline trimming cut 3 bases from V and 1 base from J; bases unmatched to any gene: 0. CDR3 in amino acids: CAWRLAGSYNEQFF. The CDR3, as DNA: TGTGCCTGGAGACTAGCGGGATCCTACAATGAGCAGTTCTTC.

The chain links TRBV9 to TRBJ2-1; D remains ambiguous. Germline CDR1 and CDR2: SGDLS and YYNGEE. CDR3 length: 14 residues. V lost 3 bases and J 4 bases, leaving 11 bases between the germline ends. The CDR3 nucleotides read TGTGCCAGCAGCGCCCTTTCTCGGTACAATGAGCAGTTCTTC. The encoded protein is CASSALSRYNEQFF.

The CDR3: CASGRWTGGENTIYF. The CDR3 nucleotides read TGTGCTAGTGGTCGTTGGACAGGTGGGGAAAACACCATATATTTT. V gene TRBV12-5 combines with J gene TRBJ1-3; 7 nucleotides align to TRBD1. CDR1 is LGHNT and CDR2 is FRNRAP in the germline V gene. The junction had 10 bases not matched to a gene; V was cut back by 5 bases and J by 6 bases. CDR3 length: 15 residues.

This clone has just a few counts. The chain links TRBV10-3 to TRBJ1-1; 9 bases align to TRBD1. The V and J ends lost 8 bases and 0 bases, in that order; junction bases with no gene match: 4. Germline V gene sequence: CDR1 ENHRY, CDR2 SYGVKD. The CDR3 is made up of 14 amino acids. CDR3 residues: CAIGRQGVNTEAFF. CDR3 coding DNA: TGTGCCATCGGAAGACAGGGGGTGAACACTGAAGCTTTCTTT.